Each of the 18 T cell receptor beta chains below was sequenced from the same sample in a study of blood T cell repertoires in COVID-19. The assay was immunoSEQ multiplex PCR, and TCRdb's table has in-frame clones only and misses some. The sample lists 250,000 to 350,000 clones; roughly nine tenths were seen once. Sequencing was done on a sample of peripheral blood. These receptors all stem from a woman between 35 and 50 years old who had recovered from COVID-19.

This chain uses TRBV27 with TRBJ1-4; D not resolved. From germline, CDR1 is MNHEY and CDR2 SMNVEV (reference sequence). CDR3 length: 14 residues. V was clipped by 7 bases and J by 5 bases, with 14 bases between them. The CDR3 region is CASTIVRPNEKLFF. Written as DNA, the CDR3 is TGTGCCAGCACTATCGTGAGGCCCAATGAAAAACTGTTTTTT. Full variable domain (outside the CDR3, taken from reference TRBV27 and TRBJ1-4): EAQVTQNPRYLITVTGKKLTVTCSQNMNHEYMSWYRQDPGLGLRQIYYSMNVEVTDKGDVPEGYKVSRKEKRNFPLILESPSPNQTSLYFCASTIVRPNEKLFFGSGTQLSVL.

CDR3: CASSLVGAGPNSPLHF. The DNA for the CDR3 is TGCGCCAGCAGCTTGGTTGGGGCAGGGCCCAATTCACCCCTCCACTTT. The V and J genes are TRBV5-1 and TRBJ1-6; perhaps TRBD1 as D (5 bases). This CDR3 is built from 16 residues. Trimming shortened V by 0 bases and J by 7 bases, and 14 bases separated the two germline ends. Germline V gene sequence: CDR1 SGHRS, CDR2 YFSETQ.

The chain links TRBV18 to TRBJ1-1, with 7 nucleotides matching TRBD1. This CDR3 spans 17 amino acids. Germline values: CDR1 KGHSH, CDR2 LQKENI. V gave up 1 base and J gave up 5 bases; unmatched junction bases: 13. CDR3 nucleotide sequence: TGTGCCAGCTCACCACAGGGGAAGGGGGCGACGGGGACTGAAGCTTTCTTT. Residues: CASSPQGKGATGTEAFF.

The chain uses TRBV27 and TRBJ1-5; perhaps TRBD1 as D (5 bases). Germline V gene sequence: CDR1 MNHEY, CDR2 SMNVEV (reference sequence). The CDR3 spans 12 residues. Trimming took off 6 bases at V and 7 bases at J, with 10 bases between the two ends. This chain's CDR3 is CASSSGGQPQHF. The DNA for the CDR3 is TGTGCCAGCAGCTCCGGGGGACAGCCCCAGCATTTT.

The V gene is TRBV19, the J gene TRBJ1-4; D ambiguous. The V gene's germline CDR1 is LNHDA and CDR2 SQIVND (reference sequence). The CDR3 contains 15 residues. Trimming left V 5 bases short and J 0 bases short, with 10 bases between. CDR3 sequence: CASSARRTTNEKLFF. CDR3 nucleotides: TGTGCCAGTAGTGCCAGGCGAACAACTAATGAAAAACTGTTTTTT.

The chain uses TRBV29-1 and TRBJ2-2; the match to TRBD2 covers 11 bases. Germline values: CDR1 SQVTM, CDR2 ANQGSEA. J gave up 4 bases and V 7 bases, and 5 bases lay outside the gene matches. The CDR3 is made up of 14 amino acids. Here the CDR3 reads CSALAGGVTGELFF. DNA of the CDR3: TGCAGCGCCTTAGCGGGAGGGGTCACCGGGGAGCTGTTTTTT.

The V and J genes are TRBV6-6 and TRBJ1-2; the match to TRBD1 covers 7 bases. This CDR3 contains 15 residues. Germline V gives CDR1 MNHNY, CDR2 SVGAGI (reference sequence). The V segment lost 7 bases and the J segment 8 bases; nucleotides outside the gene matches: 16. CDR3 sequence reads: CASTQLGQTVYGYTF. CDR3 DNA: TGTGCCAGCACCCAACTGGGACAGACCGTTTACGGCTACACCTTC.

In DNA form, the CDR3 reads TGTGCTAGTGGTCCTAATAGTCAGCCCCAGCATTTT. Translation: CASGPNSQPQHF. The chain carries TRBV12-5 and TRBJ1-5, with D hard to call. V lost 5 bases, J lost 6 bases, and 8 bases lay in between. The germline CDR1 and CDR2 sequences are LGHNT and FRNRAP. The CDR3 loop spans 12 amino acids.

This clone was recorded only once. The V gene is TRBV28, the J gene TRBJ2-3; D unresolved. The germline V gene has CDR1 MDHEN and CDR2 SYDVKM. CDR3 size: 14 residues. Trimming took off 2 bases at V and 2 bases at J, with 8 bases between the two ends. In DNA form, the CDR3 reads TGTGCCAGCAGTTTAGGGCAGTTCACAGATACGCAGTATTTT. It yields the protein CASSLGQFTDTQYF.

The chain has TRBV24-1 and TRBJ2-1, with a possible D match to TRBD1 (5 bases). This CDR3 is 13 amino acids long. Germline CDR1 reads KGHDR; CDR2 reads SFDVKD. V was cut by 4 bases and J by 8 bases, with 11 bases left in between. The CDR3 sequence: CATSDQGPDEQFF. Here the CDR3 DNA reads TGTGCCACCAGTGACCAGGGTCCCGATGAGCAGTTCTTC.

CDR3 region: CASSPFLAGYPTDTQYF. The CDR3, as DNA: TGTGCCAGCAGCCCTTTCCTAGCGGGGTACCCCACAGATACGCAGTATTTT. The chain recombines TRBV7-2 with TRBJ2-3; 9 bases are a match to TRBD2. There are 17 residues in the CDR3. V lost 5 bases to trimming and J lost 2 bases; unmatched junction nucleotides: 11. Germline-derived CDR1 and CDR2 are SGHTA and FQGNSA.

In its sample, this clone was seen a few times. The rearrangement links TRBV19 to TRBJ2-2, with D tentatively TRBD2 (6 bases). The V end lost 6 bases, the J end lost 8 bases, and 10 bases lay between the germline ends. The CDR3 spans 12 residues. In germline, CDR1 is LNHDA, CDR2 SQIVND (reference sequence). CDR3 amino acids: CASRPLAGELFF. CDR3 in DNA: TGTGCCAGTAGACCCCTAGCGGGGGAGCTGTTTTTT.

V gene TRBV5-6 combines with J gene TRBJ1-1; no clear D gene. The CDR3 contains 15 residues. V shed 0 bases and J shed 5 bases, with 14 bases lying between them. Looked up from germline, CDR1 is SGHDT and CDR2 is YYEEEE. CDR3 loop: CASSLGEVSRTEAFF. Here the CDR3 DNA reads TGTGCCAGCAGCTTGGGGGAGGTGAGCAGAACTGAAGCTTTCTTT.

The CDR3 nucleotides are TGTGCCAGCAGCTTCGGGCTAGCGGGGGTCCCCTACAATGAGCAGTTCTTC. Translated: CASSFGLAGVPYNEQFF. The chain employs TRBV5-6 and TRBJ2-1; 10 bases align to TRBD2. The CDR3 is 17 amino acids. The V segment lost 2 bases and the J segment 2 bases; nucleotides outside the gene matches: 7. CDR1 is SGHDT, CDR2 YYEEEE, per germline.

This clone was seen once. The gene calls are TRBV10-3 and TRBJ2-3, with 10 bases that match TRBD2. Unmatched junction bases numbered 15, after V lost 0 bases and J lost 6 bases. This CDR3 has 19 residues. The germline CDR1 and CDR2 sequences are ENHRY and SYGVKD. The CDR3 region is CAISESRTSGGGGSDTQYF. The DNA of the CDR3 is TGTGCCATCAGTGAGTCGAGGACTAGCGGAGGGGGAGGGTCCGATACGCAGTATTTT.

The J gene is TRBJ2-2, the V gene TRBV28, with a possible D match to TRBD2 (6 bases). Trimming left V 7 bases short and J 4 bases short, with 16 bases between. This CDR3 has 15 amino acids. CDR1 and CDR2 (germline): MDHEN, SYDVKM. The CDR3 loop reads CASNLGGEGTGELFF. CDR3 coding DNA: TGTGCCAGCAACTTGGGAGGCGAGGGCACCGGGGAGCTGTTTTTT.

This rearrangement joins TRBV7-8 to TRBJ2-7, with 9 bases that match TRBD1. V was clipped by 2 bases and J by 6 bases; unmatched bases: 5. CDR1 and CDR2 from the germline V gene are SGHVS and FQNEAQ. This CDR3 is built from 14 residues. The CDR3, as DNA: TGTGCCAGCAGCTTACGGGACAGGGCCTTCGAGCAGTACTTC. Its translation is CASSLRDRAFEQYF. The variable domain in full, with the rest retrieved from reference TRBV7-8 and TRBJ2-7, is GAGVSQSPRYKVAKRGQDVALRCDPISGHVSLFWYQQALGQGPEFLTYFQNEAQLDKSGLPSDRFFAERPEGSVSTLKIQRTQQEDSAVYLCASSLRDRAFEQYFGPGTRLTVT.

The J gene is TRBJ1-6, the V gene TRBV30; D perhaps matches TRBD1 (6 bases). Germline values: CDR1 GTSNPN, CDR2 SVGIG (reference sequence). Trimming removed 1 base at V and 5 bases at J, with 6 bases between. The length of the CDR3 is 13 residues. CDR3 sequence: CAWSGQDNSPLHF. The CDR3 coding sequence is TGTGCCTGGAGTGGACAGGATAATTCACCCCTCCACTTT.